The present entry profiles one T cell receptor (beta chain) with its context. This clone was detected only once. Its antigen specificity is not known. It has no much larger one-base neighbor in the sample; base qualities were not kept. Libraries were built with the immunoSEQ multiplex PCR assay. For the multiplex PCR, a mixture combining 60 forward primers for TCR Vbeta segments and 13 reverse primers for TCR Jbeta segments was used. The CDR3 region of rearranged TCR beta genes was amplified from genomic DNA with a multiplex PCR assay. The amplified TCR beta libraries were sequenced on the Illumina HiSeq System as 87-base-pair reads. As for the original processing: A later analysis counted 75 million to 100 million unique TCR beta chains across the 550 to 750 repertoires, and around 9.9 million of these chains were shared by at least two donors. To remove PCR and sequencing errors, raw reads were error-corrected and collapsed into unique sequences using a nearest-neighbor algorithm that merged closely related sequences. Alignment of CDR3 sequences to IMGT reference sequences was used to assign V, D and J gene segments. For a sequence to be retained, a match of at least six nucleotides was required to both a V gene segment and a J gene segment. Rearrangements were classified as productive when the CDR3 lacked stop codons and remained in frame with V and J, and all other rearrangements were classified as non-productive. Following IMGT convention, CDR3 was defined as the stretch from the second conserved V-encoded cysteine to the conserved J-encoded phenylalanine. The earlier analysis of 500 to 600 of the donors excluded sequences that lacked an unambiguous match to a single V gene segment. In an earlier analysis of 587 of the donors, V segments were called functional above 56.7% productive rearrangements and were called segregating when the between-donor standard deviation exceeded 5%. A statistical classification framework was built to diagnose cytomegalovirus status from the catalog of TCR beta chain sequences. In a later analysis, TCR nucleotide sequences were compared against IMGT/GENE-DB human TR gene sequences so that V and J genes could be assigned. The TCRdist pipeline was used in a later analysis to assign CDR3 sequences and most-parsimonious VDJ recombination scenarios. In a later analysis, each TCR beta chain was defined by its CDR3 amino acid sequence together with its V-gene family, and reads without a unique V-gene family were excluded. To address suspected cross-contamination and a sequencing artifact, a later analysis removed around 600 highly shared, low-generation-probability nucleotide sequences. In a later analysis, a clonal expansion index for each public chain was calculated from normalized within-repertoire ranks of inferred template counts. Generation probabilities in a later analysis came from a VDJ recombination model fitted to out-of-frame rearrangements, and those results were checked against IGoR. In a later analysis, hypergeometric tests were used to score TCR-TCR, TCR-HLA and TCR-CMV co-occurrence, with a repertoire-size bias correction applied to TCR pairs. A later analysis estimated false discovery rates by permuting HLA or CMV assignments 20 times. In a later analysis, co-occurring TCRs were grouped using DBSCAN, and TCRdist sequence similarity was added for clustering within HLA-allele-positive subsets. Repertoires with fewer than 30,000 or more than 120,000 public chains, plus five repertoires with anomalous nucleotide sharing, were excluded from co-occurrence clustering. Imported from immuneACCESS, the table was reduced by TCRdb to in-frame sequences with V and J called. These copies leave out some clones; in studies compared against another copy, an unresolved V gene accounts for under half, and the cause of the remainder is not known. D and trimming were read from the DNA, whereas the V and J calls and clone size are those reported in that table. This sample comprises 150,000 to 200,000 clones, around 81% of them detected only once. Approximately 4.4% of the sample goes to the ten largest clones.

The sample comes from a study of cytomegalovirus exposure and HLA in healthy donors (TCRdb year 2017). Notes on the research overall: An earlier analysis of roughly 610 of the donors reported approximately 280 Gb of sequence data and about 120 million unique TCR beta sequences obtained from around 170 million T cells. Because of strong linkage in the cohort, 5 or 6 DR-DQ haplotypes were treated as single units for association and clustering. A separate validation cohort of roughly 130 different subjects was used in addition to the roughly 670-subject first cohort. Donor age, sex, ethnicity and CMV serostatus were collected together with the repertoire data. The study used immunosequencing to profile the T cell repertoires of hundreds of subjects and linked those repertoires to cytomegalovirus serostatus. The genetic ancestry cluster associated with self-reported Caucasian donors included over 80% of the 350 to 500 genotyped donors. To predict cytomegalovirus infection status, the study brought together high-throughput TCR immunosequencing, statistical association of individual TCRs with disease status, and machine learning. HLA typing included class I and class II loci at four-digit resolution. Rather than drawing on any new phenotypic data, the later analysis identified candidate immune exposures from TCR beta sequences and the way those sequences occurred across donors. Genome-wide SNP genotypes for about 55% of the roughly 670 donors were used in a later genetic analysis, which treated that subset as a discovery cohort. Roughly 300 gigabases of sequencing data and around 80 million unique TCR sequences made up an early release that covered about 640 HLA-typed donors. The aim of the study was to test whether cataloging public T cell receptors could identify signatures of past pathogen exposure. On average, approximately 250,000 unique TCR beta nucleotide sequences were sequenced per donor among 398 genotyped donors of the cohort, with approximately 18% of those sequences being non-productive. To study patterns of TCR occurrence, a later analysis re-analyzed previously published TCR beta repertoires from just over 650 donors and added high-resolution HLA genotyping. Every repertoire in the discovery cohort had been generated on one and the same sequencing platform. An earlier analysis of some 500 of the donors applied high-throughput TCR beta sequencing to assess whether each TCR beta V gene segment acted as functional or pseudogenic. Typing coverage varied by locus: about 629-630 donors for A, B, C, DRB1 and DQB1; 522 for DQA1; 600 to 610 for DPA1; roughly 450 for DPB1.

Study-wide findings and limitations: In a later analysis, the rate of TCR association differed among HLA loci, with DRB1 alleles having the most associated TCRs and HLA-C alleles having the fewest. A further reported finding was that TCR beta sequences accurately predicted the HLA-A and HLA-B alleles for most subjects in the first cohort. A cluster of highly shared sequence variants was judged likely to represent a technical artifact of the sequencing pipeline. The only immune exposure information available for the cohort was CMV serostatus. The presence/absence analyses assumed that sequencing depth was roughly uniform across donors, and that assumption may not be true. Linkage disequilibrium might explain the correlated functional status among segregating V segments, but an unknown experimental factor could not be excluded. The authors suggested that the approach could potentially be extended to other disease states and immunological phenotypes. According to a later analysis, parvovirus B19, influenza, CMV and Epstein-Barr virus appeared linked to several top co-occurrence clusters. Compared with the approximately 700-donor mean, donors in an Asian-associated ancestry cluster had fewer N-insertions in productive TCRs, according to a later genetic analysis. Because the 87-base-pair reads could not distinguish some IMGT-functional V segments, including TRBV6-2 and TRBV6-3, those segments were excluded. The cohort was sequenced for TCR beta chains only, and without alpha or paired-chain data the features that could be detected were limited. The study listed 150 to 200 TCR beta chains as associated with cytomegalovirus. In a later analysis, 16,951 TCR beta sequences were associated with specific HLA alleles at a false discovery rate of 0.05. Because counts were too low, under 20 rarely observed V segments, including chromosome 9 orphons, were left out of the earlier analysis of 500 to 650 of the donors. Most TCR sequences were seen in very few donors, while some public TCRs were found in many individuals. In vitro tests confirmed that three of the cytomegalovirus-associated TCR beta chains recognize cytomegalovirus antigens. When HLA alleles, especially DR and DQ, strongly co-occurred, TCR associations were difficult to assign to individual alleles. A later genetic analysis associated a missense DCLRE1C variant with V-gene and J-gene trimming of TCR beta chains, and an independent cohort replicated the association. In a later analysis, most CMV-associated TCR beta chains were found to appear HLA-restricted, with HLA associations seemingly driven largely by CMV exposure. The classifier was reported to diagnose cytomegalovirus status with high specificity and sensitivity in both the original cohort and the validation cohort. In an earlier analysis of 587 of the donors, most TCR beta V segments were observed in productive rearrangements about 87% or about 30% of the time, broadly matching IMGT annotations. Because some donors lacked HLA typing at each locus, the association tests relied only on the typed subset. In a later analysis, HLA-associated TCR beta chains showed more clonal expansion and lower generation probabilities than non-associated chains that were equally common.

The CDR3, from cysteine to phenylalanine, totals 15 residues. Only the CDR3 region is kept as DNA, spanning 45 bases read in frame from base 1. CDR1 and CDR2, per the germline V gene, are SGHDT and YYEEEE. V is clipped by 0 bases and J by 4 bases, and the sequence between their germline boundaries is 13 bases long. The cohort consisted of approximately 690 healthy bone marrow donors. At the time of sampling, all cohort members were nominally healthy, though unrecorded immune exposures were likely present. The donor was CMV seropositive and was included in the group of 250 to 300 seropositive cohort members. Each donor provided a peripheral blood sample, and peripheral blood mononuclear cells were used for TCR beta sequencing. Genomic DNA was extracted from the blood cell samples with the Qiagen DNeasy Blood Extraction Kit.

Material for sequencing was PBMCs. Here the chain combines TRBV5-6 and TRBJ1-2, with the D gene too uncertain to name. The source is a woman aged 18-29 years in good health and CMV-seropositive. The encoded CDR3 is CASSLAGVEPYGYTF. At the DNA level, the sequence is TGTGCCAGCAGCTTGGCGGGTGTAGAACCCTATGGCTACACCTTC.